This entry features one T cell receptor beta chain sequence. Its antigen is unidentified. PCR primers comprised 60 Vbeta and 13 Jbeta primers. Repertoires were generated with immunoSEQ multiplex PCR, while TCRdb's copy carries only in-frame clones and drops some. The sample has tens of thousands of clones; about three quarters are singletons. Trimming cost V 0 bases and J 0 bases; bases outside gene matches: 7. This CDR3 comprises 17 residues. The data stem from a study of cytomegalovirus exposure and HLA in healthy donors. Study results and limitations: Exclusion applied to some V segments, including TRBV6-2 and TRBV6-3, as they were indistinguishable.

The sequence came from a man between 40 and 49 years old in good health and CMV-seronegative. The sequenced material came from PBMCs. The chain is built from TRBV23-1 and TRBJ1-1; 7 nucleotides line up with TRBD1. TRBV23-1 is placed among ORFs of uncertain function. CDR3 nucleotides: TGCGCCAGCAGTCAATCGGGACAGAAAGGGATGAACACTGAAGCTTTCTTT. It translates to CASSQSGQKGMNTEAFF.